This T cell receptor beta chain stems from a study of cytomegalovirus exposure and HLA in healthy donors. Primers included in the PCR were 60 Vbeta and 13 Jbeta primers. TCRdb's table, derived via immunoSEQ multiplex PCR, lists solely in-frame clones and lacks some. Here the sample spans roughly 86,000 clones, less than 80% being singletons. Trimming cost V 1 base and J 9 bases, with 11 bases left between them. CDR3 size: 13 residues. Germline V lookup: CDR1 SGHNT, CDR2 YYREEE (reference sequence). The chain employs TRBV5-4 and TRBJ2-1; D is possibly TRBD2 (6 bases). This TCR was recovered from a woman aged 50 to 60 in good health and CMV-seropositive. The sequencing sample was made of PBMCs. CDR3 coding DNA: TGTGCCAGCAGCTTGCGGGGGACTTTTGAGCAGTTCTTC. It codes for CASSLRGTFEQFF.